The 15 T cell receptor beta chains below all came from one sample that was sequenced in a study of blood T cell repertoires in COVID-19. Clones were read by immunoSEQ multiplex PCR, and TCRdb kept only the in-frame ones, dropping some. This table has about 110,000 clones, around 76% appearing once. Sequencing used peripheral blood. These receptor sequences come from a woman of 80 years or more with acute or convalescent COVID-19.

This chain joins TRBV27 and TRBJ2-7; TRBD1 agrees at 9 bases. CDR1 is MNHEY, CDR2 SMNVEV, per germline (reference sequence). This CDR3 has 17 residues. The junction had 13 bases not matched to a gene; V was cut back by 2 bases and J by 5 bases. The CDR3 sequence: CASSLRAIGTGLHEQYF. CDR3 nucleotides: TGTGCCAGCAGTTTACGCGCCATAGGGACAGGGCTCCACGAGCAGTACTTC.

This rearrangement joins TRBV28 to TRBJ2-3, with 11 bases that match TRBD1. CDR1 is MDHEN, CDR2 SYDVKM, per germline. V gave up 5 bases and J gave up 6 bases; unmatched junction bases: 10. This CDR3 is 16 amino acids long. The CDR3 DNA reads TGTGCCAGCAGTGATAGGACAGGGGGCCATATGGATACGCAGTATTTT. It yields the protein CASSDRTGGHMDTQYF.

J is TRBJ1-6 and V is TRBV10-3; TRBD1 matches at 7 bases. CDR3 size: 14 residues. V was clipped by 5 bases and J by 5 bases; unmatched bases: 3. Germline V gene lookup returns CDR1 ENHRY and CDR2 SYGVKD. CDR3 bases: TGTGCCATCAGTTGGGACAGTAATAATTCACCCCTCCACTTT. It codes for CAISWDSNNSPLHF.

The gene calls are TRBV30 and TRBJ2-5; 14 nucleotides match TRBD2. The CDR3 is 17 residues long. CDR1 and CDR2 from the germline V gene are GTSNPN and SVGIG (reference sequence). The V and J ends lost 3 bases and 5 bases, in that order; junction bases with no gene match: 11. The CDR3 coding sequence is TGTGCCTGGAGCGGACCCGGGACTAGCGGGAGTTCTGAGACCCAGTACTTC. Translated: CAWSGPGTSGSSETQYF.

This clone occurred once. CDR3 loop: CSVAVRSYEQYF. The CDR3 nucleotides read TGCAGCGTTGCGGTCAGGTCCTACGAGCAGTACTTC. The chain joins TRBV29-1 to TRBJ2-7; D remains unclear. Between the trimmed V and J ends, which lost 4 bases and 1 base, there was a span of 8 bases. CDR1 and CDR2 from the germline V gene are SQVTM and ANQGSEA. This CDR3 contains 12 residues.

The V gene is TRBV9, the J gene TRBJ2-7; 7 bases fit TRBD2. V was clipped by 0 bases and J by 4 bases; unmatched bases: 4. This CDR3 has 14 amino acids. Germline lookup yields CDR1 SGDLS and CDR2 YYNGEE. CDR3 sequence (DNA): TGTGCCAGCAGCGTAGGAGTGGGAGGGTACGAGCAGTACTTC. Its protein is CASSVGVGGYEQYF.

The chain is built from TRBV19 and TRBJ2-1, with a weak D call TRBD1 (6 bases). With 5 bases removed from V and 4 bases from J, the gap between germline ends came to 18 bases. CDR1 is LNHDA and CDR2 is SQIVND in the germline V gene (reference sequence). This CDR3 comprises 16 residues. The CDR3 reads CASSPPDGTLYNEQFF. CDR3 DNA sequence: TGTGCCAGTAGTCCTCCTGACGGGACACTGTACAATGAGCAGTTCTTC.

This clone has only a few counts. J is TRBJ1-2 and V is TRBV29-1; maybe TRBD1 (5 bases). The V end was cut by 4 bases, the J end by 3 bases, with 12 bases between. The germline CDR1 and CDR2 sequences are SQVTM and ANQGSEA. There are 13 residues in the CDR3. CDR3 residues: CSVATGEDYGYTF. CDR3 DNA sequence: TGCAGCGTTGCTACAGGAGAAGACTATGGCTACACCTTC.

The J gene is TRBJ2-1, the V gene TRBV3-1 (or the pseudogene TRBV3-2), with 9 nucleotides matching TRBD2. The CDR3 consists of 15 residues. From germline, CDR1 is LGHDT and CDR2 YNNKEL (reference sequence). The V segment lost 3 bases and the J segment 5 bases; nucleotides outside the gene matches: 5. CDR3 DNA: TGTGCCAGCAGCCACTCGGCGGGGGGGGACAATGAGCAGTTCTTC. Protein product: CASSHSAGGDNEQFF.

The V gene is TRBV6-5, the J gene TRBJ2-7, with D perhaps TRBD2 (6 bases). This CDR3 region has 15 residues. V was trimmed by 0 bases and J by 0 bases, leaving 9 bases between them. Per the germline V gene, CDR1 is MNHEY and CDR2 is SVGAGI. The CDR3 region has the DNA TGTGCCAGCAGTTACTCGGGGGGTCCCTCCTACGAGCAGTACTTC. It translates to CASSYSGGPSYEQYF.

The chain links TRBV3-1 (or the pseudogene TRBV3-2) to TRBJ2-7; D call uncertain. Germline CDR1 and CDR2: LGHDT and YNNKEL (reference sequence). Between the trimmed V and J ends, which lost 5 bases and 5 bases, there was a span of 7 bases. This CDR3 has 11 amino acids. The CDR3 region has the DNA TGTGCCAGCAGCTCTCTTAACGAGCAGTACTTC. This gives the protein CASSSLNEQYF.

The chain is built from TRBV7-2 and TRBJ1-3; tentative D call: TRBD1 (5 bases). V was trimmed by 4 bases and J by 3 bases, leaving 10 bases between them. CDR1 SGHTA and CDR2 FQGNSA come from the germline V gene. The length of the CDR3 is 14 residues. CDR3: CASSSGSSGNTIYF. In DNA form, the CDR3 reads TGTGCCAGCAGCTCAGGGTCAAGTGGAAACACCATATATTTT.

This clone came up a few times. The chain is built from TRBV6-5 and TRBJ1-2; no clear D. The length of the CDR3 is 13 residues. Germline assignment: CDR1 MNHEY and CDR2 SVGAGI. Between the trimmed V and J ends, which lost 6 bases and 0 bases, there was a span of 8 bases. The CDR3 protein is CASREAANYGYTF. The CDR3 DNA reads as TGTGCCAGCAGAGAGGCGGCTAACTATGGCTACACCTTC.

The chain is built from TRBV11-2 and TRBJ2-1, with D tentatively TRBD1 (7 bases). This CDR3 comprises 17 residues. The V gene's germline CDR1 is SGHAT and CDR2 FQNNGV. Trimming removed 7 bases from V and 3 bases from J, with 22 bases in between. The CDR3 loop reads CASNSGRRDRVYNEQFF. CDR3 bases: TGTGCCAGCAATTCGGGTAGGAGGGACAGAGTCTACAATGAGCAGTTCTTC.

For the CDR3, the DNA is TGTGCCAGCAGCTTGGAGAGCTCCTATAATTCACCCCTCCACTTT. Amino acid sequence: CASSLESSYNSPLHF. The gene calls are TRBV5-5 and TRBJ1-6, with no clear D. The germline gives CDR1 SGHKS, CDR2 YYEKEE (reference sequence). CDR3 length equals 15 residues. The V end lost 0 bases, the J end lost 0 bases, and 4 bases lay between the germline ends.